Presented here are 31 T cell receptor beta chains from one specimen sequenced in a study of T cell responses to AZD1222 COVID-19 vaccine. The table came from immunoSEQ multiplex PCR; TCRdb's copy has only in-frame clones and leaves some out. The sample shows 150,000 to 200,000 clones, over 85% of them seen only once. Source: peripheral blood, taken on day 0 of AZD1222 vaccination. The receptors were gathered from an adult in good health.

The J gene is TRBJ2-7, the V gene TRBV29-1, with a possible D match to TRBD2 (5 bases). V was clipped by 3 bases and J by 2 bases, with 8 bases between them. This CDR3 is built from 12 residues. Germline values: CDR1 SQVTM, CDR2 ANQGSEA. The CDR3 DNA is TGCAGCGTTGACGGGGATACCTACGAGCAGTACTTC. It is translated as CSVDGDTYEQYF.

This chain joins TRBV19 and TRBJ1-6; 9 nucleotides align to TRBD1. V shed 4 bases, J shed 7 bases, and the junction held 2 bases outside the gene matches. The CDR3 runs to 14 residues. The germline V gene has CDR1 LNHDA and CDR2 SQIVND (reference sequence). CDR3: CASSTQGANSPLHF. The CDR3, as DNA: TGTGCCAGTAGTACACAGGGGGCAAATTCACCCCTCCACTTT.

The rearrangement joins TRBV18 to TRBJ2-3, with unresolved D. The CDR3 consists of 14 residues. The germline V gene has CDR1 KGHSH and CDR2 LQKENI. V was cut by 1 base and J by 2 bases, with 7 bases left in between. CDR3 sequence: CASSPRATTDTQYF. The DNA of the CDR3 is TGTGCCAGCTCACCACGAGCCACCACAGATACGCAGTATTTT.

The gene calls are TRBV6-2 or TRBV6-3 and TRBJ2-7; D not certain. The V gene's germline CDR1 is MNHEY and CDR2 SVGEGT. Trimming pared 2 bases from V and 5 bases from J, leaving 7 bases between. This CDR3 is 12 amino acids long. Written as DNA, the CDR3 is TGTGCCAGCAGTTACGTGGGGAACGAGCAGTACTTC. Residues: CASSYVGNEQYF.

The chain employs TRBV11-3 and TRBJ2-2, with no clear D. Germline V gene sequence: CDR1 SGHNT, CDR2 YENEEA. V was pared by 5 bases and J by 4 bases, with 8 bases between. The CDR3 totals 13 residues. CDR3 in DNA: TGTGCCAGCAGCCAACAGAGCACCGGGGAGCTGTTTTTT. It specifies CASSQQSTGELFF.

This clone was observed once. The CDR3 protein is CASTLIETQYF. DNA of the CDR3: TGTGCCAGCACGTTAATAGAGACCCAGTACTTC. This chain joins TRBV2 and TRBJ2-5; no definite D call. V shed 7 bases and J shed 4 bases, with 7 bases lying between them. Germline V gives CDR1 SNHLY, CDR2 FYNNEI. The CDR3 covers 11 residues.

The CDR3 DNA is TGCGCCAGCAGCCCCTATACGGGGAGGGGATCCTACGAGCAGTACTTC. The encoded protein is CASSPYTGRGSYEQYF. This chain joins TRBV5-1 and TRBJ2-7; 7 bases align to TRBD2. After removal of 4 bases from V and 1 base from J, the junction contained 11 bases not matched to a gene. Germline CDR1 reads SGHRS; CDR2 reads YFSETQ. The CDR3 runs 16 residues.

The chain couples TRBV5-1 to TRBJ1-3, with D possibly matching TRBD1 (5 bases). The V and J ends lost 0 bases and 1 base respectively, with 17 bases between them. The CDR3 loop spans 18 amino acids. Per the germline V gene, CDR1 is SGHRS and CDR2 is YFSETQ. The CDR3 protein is CASSLEGRDGYSGNTIYF. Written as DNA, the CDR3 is TGCGCCAGCAGCTTGGAAGGTCGGGACGGGTATTCTGGAAACACCATATATTTT. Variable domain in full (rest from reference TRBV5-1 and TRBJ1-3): KAGVTQTPRYLIKTRGQQVTLSCSPISGHRSVSWYQQTPGQGLQFLFEYFSETQRNKGNFPGRFSGRQFSNSRSEMNVSTLELGDSALYLCASSLEGRDGYSGNTIYFGEGSWLTVV.

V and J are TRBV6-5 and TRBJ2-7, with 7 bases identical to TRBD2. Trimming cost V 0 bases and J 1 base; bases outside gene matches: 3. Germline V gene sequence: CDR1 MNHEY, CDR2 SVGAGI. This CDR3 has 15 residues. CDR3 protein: CASSYSPGRSYEQYF. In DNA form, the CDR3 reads TGTGCCAGCAGTTACTCTCCCGGGAGGTCCTACGAGCAGTACTTC.

CDR3 region: CASSLLLKRRASTDTQYF. As DNA, the CDR3 is TGCGCCAGCAGCCTCCTCTTGAAGCGGAGAGCTAGCACAGATACGCAGTATTTT. The chain joins TRBV4-1 to TRBJ2-3; D might be TRBD2 (5 bases). This CDR3 region has 18 residues. The V and J ends lost 4 bases and 0 bases respectively, with 20 bases between them. Germline V CDR1 and CDR2: MGHRA, YSYEKL.

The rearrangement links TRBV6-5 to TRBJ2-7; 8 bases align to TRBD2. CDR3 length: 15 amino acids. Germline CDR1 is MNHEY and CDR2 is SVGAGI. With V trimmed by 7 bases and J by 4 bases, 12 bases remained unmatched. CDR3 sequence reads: CASTPQGSGSYEQYF. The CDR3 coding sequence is TGTGCCAGCACCCCCCAGGGAAGCGGGAGTTACGAGCAGTACTTC.

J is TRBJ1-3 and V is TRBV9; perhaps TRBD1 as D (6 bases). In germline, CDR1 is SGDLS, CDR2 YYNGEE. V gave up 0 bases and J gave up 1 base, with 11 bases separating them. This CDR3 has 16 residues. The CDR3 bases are TGTGCCAGCAGCGTAGCTGGACAGACTTCTGGAAACACCATATATTTT. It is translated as CASSVAGQTSGNTIYF.

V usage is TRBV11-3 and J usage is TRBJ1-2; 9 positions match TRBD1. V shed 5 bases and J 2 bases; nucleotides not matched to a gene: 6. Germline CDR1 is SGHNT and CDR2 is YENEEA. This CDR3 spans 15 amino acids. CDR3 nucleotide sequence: TGTGCCAGCAGCGGCGGGGACAGGGAAAACTATGGCTACACCTTC. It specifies CASSGGDRENYGYTF.

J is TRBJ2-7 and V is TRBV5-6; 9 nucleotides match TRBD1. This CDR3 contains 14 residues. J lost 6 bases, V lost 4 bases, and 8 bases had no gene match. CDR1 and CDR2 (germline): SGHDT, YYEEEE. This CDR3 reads CASSTGTGPPEQYF. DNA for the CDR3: TGTGCCAGCAGCACCGGGACAGGGCCCCCCGAGCAGTACTTC.

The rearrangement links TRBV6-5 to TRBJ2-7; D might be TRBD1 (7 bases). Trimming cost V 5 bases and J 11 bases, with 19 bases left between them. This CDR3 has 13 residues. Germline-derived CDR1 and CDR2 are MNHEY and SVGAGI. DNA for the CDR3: TGTGCCAGCAGTCGAGACGGGACTGACAGGGAGTACTTC. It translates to CASSRDGTDREYF.

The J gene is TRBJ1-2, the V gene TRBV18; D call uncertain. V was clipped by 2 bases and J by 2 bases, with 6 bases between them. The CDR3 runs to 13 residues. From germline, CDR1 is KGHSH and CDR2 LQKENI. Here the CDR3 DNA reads TGTGCCAGCTCACCAATGGAGAACTATGGCTACACCTTC. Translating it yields CASSPMENYGYTF.

The CDR3 region has the DNA TGTGCCACCAGTGATTTTGGGGATACGCAGTATTTT. Translation: CATSDFGDTQYF. The chain is built from TRBV24-1 and TRBJ2-3; no definite D call. The CDR3 covers 12 residues. Germline CDR1 is KGHDR and CDR2 is SFDVKD. The germline V and J ends were trimmed by 1 base and 6 bases, with 4 bases remaining between them.

The DNA for the CDR3 is TGTGCCAGCAGCTTGGGTGGGTCCTATAATTCACCCCTCCACTTT. It yields the protein CASSLGGSYNSPLHF. The chain combines TRBV7-6 with TRBJ1-6; D is uncertain. V dropped 3 bases and J dropped 1 base, with 7 bases sitting between them. Germline V gene data show CDR1 as SGHVS and CDR2 as FNYEAQ. The CDR3 contains 15 residues. The complete variable domain, with remaining parts taken from reference TRBV7-6 and TRBJ1-6, reads GAGVSQSPRYKVTKRGQDVALRCDPISGHVSLYWYRQALGQGPEFLTYFNYEAQQDKSGLPNDRFSAERPEGSISTLTIQRTEQRDSAMYRCASSLGGSYNSPLHFGNGTRLTVT.

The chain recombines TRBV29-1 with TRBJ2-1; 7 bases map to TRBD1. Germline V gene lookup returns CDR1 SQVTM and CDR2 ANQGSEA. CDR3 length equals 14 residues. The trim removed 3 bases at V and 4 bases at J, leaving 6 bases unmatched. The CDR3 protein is CSVDRQGVYNEQFF. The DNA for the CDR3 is TGCAGCGTTGATAGGCAGGGGGTATACAATGAGCAGTTCTTC.

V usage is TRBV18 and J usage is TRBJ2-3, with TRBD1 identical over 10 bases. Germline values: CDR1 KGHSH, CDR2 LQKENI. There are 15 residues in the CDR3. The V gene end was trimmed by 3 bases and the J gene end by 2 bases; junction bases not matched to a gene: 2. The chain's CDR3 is CASSPRQGATDTQYF. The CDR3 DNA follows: TGTGCCAGCTCACCGAGACAGGGGGCCACAGATACGCAGTATTTT.

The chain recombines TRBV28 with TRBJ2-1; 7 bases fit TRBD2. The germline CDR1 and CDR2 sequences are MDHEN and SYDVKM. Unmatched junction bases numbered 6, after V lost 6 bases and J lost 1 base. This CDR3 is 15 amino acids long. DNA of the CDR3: TGTGCCAGCAGCTTGGGGGGAGGGTCCTACAATGAGCAGTTCTTC. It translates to CASSLGGGSYNEQFF.

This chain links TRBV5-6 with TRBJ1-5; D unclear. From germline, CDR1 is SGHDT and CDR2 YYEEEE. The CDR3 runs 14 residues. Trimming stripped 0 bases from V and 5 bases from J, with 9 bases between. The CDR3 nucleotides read TGTGCCAGCAGCTTGGCCGGGCGTTATCAGCCCCAGCATTTT. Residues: CASSLAGRYQPQHF.

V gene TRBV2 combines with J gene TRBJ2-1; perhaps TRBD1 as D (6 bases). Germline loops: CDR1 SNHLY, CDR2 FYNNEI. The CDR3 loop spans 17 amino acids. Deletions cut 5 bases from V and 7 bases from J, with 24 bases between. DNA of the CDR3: TGTGCCAGCAGTCTCCTGGGGGCTAGGAGGTCCGGGAATGAGCAGTTCTTC. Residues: CASSLLGARRSGNEQFF.

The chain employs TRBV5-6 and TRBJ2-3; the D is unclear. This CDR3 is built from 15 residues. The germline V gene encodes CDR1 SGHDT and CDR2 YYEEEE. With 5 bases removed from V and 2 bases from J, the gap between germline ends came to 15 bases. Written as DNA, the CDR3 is TGTGCCAGCAGTTTGACCACATCATCCACAGATACGCAGTATTTT. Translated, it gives CASSLTTSSTDTQYF.

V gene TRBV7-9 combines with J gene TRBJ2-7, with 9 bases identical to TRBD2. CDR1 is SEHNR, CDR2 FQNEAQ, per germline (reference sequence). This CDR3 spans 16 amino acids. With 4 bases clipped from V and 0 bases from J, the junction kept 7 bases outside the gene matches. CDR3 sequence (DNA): TGTGCCAGCAGCTCTCCCCTAGCGGGGAGCTCCTACGAGCAGTACTTC. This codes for CASSSPLAGSSYEQYF.

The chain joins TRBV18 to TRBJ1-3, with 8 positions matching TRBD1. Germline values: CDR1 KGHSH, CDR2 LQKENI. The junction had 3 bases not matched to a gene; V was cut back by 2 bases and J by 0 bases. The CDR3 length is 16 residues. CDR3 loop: CASSPVDRASGNTIYF. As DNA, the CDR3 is TGTGCCAGCTCACCAGTGGACAGGGCCTCTGGAAACACCATATATTTT.

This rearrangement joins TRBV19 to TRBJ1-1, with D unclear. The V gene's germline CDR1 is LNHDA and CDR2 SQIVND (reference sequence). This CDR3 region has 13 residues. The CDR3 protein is CAASSGVGTEAFF. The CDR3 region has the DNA TGTGCGGCATCCTCAGGAGTGGGTACTGAAGCTTTCTTT.

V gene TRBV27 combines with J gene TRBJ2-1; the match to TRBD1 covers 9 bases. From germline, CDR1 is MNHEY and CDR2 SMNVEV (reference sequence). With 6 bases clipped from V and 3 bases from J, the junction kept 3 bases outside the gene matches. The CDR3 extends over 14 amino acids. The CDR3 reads CASRGQGFYNEQFF. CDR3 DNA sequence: TGTGCCAGCAGGGGACAGGGCTTCTACAATGAGCAGTTCTTC.

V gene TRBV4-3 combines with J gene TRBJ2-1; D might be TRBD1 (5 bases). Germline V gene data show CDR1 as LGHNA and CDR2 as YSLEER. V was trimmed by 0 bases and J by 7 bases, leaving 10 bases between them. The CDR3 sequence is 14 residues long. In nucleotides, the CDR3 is TGCGCCAGCAGCCAAGAGCCAGGGCCAAATGAGCAGTTCTTC. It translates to CASSQEPGPNEQFF.

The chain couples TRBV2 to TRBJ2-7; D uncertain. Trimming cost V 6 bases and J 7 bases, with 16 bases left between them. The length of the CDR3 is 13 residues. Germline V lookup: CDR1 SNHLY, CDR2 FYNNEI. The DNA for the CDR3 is TGTGCCAGCAGACCGCGTTCCTCGGGTGAGCAGTACTTC. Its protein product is CASRPRSSGEQYF.

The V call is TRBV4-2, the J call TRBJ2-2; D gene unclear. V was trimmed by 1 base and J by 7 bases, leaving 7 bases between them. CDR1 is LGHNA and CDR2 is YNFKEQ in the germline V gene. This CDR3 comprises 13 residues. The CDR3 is CASSQVSSGELFF. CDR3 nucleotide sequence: TGTGCCAGCAGCCAAGTGTCCAGCGGGGAGCTGTTTTTT.